The next 5 T cell receptor beta chains were all read from a single sample in a study of cytomegalovirus exposure and HLA in healthy donors. Generated by immunoSEQ multiplex PCR, the TCRdb table keeps only in-frame clones and is missing some. The repertoire holds 200,000 to 250,000 clones, with roughly 87% as singletons. The sequenced sample consisted of PBMCs. These receptors originate from a woman aged 18 to 35 in good health and CMV-seropositive.

The chain combines TRBV9 with TRBJ2-4, with D tentatively TRBD1 (6 bases). V lost 0 bases and J lost 8, with 18 bases in between. Germline assignment: CDR1 SGDLS and CDR2 YYNGEE. This CDR3 comprises 16 residues. The CDR3 DNA reads TGTGCCAGCAGCGTAGAGGGGGTGGCAGGGAGAGACATTCAGTACTTC. Its translation is CASSVEGVAGRDIQYF.

The V and J genes are TRBV5-4 and TRBJ1-2, with 9 bases aligning to TRBD1. Looked up from germline, CDR1 is SGHNT and CDR2 is YYREEE (reference sequence). Trimming cost V 5 bases and J 5 bases; bases outside gene matches: 10. CDR3 length equals 15 residues. The CDR3, as DNA: TGTGCCAGCAGGGGACAGGGTCAAAGGGTATATGGCTACACCTTC. This codes for CASRGQGQRVYGYTF.

The rearrangement uses TRBV6-1 and TRBJ2-7, with 8 nucleotides matching TRBD2. The germline gives CDR1 MNHNS, CDR2 SASEGT. This CDR3 is 15 amino acids long. V shed 5 bases and J 0 bases; nucleotides not matched to a gene: 6. CDR3 loop: CASSSGRANSYEQYF. The CDR3 DNA reads as TGTGCCAGCAGTAGCGGGAGAGCCAACTCCTACGAGCAGTACTTC.

The chain employs TRBV9 and TRBJ2-3; 8 bases agree with TRBD2. CDR3 length: 16 residues. V was pared by 0 bases and J by 4 bases, with 7 bases of the junction left unmatched. The germline V gene has CDR1 SGDLS and CDR2 YYNGEE. The CDR3 is CASSVDGSGNSDTQYF. DNA of the CDR3: TGTGCCAGCAGCGTAGACGGTAGCGGGAACTCAGATACGCAGTATTTT. Full variable domain (missing parts from reference TRBV9 and TRBJ2-3): DSGVTQTPKHLITATGQRVTLRCSPRSGDLSVYWYQQSLDQGLQFLIQYYNGEERAKGNILERFSAQQFPDLHSELNLSSLELGDSALYFCASSVDGSGNSDTQYFGPGTRLTVL.

The chain has TRBV2 and TRBJ2-1; 8 bases agree with TRBD1. V lost 6 bases to trimming and J lost 6 bases; unmatched junction nucleotides: 10. The CDR3 covers 15 residues. Germline V gene sequence: CDR1 SNHLY, CDR2 FYNNEI. The CDR3 spells CASRPDRGRTNEQFF. CDR3 DNA: TGTGCCAGCAGACCCGACAGGGGTCGAACCAATGAGCAGTTCTTC.